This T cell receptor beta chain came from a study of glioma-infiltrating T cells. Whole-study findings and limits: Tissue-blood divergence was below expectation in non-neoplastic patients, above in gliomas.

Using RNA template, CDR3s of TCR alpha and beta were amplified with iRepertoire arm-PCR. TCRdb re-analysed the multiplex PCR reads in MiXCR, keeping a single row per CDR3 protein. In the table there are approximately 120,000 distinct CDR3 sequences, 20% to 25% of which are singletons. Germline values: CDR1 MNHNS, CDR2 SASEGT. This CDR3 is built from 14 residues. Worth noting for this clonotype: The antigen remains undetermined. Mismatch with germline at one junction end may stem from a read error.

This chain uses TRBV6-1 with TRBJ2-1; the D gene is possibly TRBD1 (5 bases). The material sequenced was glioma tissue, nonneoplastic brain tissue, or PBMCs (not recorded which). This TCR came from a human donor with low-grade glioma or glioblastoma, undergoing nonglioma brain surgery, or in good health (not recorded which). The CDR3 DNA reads TGTGCCAGCGGTGAATGGGGCAGTGTGGATGAGCAGTTCTTC. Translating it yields CASGEWGSVDEQFF.